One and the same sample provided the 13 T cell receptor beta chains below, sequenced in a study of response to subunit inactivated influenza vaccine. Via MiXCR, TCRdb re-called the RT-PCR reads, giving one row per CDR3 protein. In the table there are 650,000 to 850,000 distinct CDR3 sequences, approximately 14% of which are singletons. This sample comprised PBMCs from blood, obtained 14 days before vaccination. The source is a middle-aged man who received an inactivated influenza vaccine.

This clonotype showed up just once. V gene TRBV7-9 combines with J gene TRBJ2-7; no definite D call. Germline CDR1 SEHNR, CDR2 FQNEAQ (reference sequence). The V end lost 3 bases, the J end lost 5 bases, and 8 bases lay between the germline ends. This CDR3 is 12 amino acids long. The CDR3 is CASSFGSNEQYF. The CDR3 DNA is TGTGCCAGCAGCTTCGGCAGTAACGAGCAGTACTTC.

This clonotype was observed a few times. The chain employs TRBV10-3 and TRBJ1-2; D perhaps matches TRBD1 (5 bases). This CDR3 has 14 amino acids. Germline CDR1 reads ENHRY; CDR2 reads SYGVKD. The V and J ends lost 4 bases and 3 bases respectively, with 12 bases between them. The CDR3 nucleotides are TGTGCCATCAGTGCTGTTGAGGGGCACTATGGCTACACCTTC. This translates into CAISAVEGHYGYTF.

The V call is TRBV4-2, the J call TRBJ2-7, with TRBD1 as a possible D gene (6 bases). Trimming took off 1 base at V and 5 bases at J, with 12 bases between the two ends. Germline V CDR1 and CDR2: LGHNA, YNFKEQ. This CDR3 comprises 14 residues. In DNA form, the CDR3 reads TGTGCCAGCAGCCAAGGGGACAAAGCGGACGAGCAGTACTTC. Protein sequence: CASSQGDKADEQYF.

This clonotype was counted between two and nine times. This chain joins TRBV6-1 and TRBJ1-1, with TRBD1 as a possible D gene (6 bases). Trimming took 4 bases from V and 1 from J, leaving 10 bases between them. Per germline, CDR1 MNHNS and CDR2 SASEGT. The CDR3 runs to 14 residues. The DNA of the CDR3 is TGTGCCAGCAGTGCAACAGGGCAGAACACTGAAGCTTTCTTT. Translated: CASSATGQNTEAFF.

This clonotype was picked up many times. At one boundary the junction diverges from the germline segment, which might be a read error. The CDR3 coding sequence is TGCAGAACCAGCGGGAGGGCCTCCGACGAGCAGTACTTC. Translated, it gives CRTSGRASDEQYF. This chain connects TRBV20-1 to TRBJ2-7; 10 bases fit TRBD2. From germline, CDR1 is DFQATT and CDR2 SNEGSKA (reference sequence). CDR3 size: 13 residues.

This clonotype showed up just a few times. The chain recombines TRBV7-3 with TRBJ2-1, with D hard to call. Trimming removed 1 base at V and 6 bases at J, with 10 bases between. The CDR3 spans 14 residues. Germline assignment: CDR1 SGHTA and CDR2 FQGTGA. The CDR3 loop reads CASSLSFSVNEQFF. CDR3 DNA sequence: TGTGCCAGCAGCTTAAGCTTCTCAGTCAATGAGCAGTTCTTC.

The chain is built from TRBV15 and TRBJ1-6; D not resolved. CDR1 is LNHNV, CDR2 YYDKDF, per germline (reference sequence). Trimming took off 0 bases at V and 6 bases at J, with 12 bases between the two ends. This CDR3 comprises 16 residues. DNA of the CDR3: TGTGCCACCAGCAGAGAGGCGGCCTGGGCTAATTCACCCCTCCACTTT. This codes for CATSREAAWANSPLHF.

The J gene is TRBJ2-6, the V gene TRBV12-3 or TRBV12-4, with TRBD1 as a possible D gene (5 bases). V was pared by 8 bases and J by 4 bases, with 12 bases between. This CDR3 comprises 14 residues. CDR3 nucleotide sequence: TGTGCCAGCCGCAGGCAGGGCGGGGCCAACGTCCTGACTTTC. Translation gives CASRRQGGANVLTF.

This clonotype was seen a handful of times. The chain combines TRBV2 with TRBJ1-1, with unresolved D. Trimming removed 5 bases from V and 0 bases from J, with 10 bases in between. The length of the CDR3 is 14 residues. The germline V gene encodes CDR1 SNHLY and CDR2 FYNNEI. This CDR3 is CASSPTPMNTEAFF. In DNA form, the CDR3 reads TGTGCCAGCAGTCCTACCCCTATGAACACTGAAGCTTTCTTT. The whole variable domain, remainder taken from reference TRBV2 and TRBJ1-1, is EPEVTQTPSHQVTQMGQEVILRCVPISNHLYFYWYRQILGQKVEFLVSFYNNEISEKSEIFDDQFSVERPDGSNFTLKIRSTKLEDSAMYFCASSPTPMNTEAFFGQGTRLTVV.

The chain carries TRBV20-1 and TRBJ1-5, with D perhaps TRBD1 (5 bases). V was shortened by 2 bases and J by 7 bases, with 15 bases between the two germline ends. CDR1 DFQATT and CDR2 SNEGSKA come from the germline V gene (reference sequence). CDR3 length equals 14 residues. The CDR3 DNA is TGCAGTGCTAGAACCGGGACCAGCAGGCAGCCCCAGCATTTT. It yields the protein CSARTGTSRQPQHF.

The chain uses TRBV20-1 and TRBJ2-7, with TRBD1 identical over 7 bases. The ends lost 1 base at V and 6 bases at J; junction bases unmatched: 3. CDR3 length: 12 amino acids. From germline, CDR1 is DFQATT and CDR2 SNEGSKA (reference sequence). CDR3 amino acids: CSARVRGPEQYF. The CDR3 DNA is TGCAGTGCTAGAGTTAGGGGGCCCGAGCAGTACTTC.

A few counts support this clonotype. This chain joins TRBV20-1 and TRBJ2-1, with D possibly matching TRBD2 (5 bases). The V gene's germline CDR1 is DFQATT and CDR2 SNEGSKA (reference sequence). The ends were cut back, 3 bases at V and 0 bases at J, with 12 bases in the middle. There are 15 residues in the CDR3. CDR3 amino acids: CSASPRGDSYNEQFF. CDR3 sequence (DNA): TGCAGTGCTAGTCCCCGGGGTGACTCCTACAATGAGCAGTTCTTC.

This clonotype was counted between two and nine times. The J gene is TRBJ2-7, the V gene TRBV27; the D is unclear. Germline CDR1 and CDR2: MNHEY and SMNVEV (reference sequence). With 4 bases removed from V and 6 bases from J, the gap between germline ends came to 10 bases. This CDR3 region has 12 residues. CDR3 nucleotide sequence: TGTGCCAGCAGTTCCCACAAGGCCGAGCAGTACTTC. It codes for CASSSHKAEQYF.